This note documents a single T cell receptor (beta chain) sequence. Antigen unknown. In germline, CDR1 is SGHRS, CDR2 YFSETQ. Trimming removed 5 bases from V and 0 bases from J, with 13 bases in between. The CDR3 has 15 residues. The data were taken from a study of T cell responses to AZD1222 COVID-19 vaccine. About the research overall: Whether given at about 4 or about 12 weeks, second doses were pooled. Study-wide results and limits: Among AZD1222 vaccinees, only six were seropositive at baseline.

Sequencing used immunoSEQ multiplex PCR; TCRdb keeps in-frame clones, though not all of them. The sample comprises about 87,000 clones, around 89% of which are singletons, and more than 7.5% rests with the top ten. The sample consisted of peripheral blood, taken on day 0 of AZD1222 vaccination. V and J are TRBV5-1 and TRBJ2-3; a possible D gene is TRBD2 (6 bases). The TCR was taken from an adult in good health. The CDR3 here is CASRHGGTSTDTQYF. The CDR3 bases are TGCGCCAGCAGACATGGGGGGACCAGCACAGATACGCAGTATTTT.